A single sample is the source of the 28 T cell receptor beta chains below, sequenced in a study of T cells in Graves' hyperthyroidism and ophthalmopathy. There were TCR beta CDR3 regions amplified from RNA transcripts. TCR CDR3 underwent first-round RT-PCR with the HTBI primer set. From the multiplex PCR reads, TCRdb called clonotypes with MiXCR, one entry per CDR3 protein. The profile shows about 680,000 distinct CDR3 sequences, roughly a third of them singletons. Sequenced sample: blood. The receptors were sampled from a woman in her forties with Graves' hyperthyroidism.

The CDR3 region is CASSPTGCGNTIYF. The CDR3, as DNA: TGTGCCAGCAGCCCCACAGGGTGTGGAAACACCATATATTTT. The V and J genes are TRBV7-8 and TRBJ1-3, with a weak D call TRBD1 (6 bases). With 5 bases removed from V and 3 bases from J, the gap between germline ends came to 11 bases. The germline V gene has CDR1 SGHVS and CDR2 FQNEAQ. The CDR3 contains 14 residues.

Of note for this clonotype: A read error may account for a junction end that differs from germline. The chain recombines TRBV29-1 with TRBJ1-2; maybe TRBD1 (5 bases). CDR3 length: 14 residues. CDR1 and CDR2 from the germline V gene are SQVTM and ANQGSEA. The CDR3 bases are TGCAGTATTGGCTCGGGGGGAGCCAACTATGGCCACACCTTC. It translates to CSIGSGGANYGHTF.

The genes are TRBV20-1 and TRBJ1-2; unclear D gene. V shed 8 bases and J shed 8 bases, with 9 bases lying between them. Germline CDR1 reads DFQATT; CDR2 reads SNEGSKA (reference sequence). The CDR3 is 9 residues long. CDR3 region: CSLSRGYTF. As DNA, the CDR3 is TGCAGTTTATCTCGCGGCTACACCTTC.

This clonotype appeared a few times. The junction departs from the called germline gene at one end, perhaps through a read error. The chain links TRBV7-9 to TRBJ1-6; D is unresolved. Germline CDR1 is SEHNR and CDR2 is FQNEAQ (reference sequence). CDR3 size: 13 residues. The chain's CDR3 is CASSQDGVSPLHF. CDR3 DNA: TGCGCCAGCAGCCAAGATGGGGTTTCACCCCTCCACTTT.

This clonotype showed up many times. The J gene is TRBJ1-2, the V gene TRBV7-2; D unresolved. The germline V gene has CDR1 SGHTA and CDR2 FQGNSA. The CDR3 extends over 14 amino acids. V was trimmed by 2 bases and J by 4 bases, leaving 11 bases between them. The CDR3 nucleotides read TGTGCCAGCAGCTTATATCCGGGTACCTATGGCTACACCTTC. This encodes CASSLYPGTYGYTF.

The CDR3 reads CASSEIPDARELFF. The DNA for the CDR3 is TGTGCCAGCAGCGAAATCCCCGATGCCAGGGAGCTGTTTTTT. The chain combines TRBV7-3 with TRBJ2-2; D unclear. V lost 5 bases to trimming and J lost 9 bases, with 16 bases between them. The germline CDR1 and CDR2 sequences are SGHTA and FQGTGA. This CDR3 is built from 14 residues.

The rearrangement joins TRBV11-2 to TRBJ1-3; 7 positions match TRBD1. The CDR3 runs 15 residues. From germline, CDR1 is SGHAT and CDR2 FQNNGV. V gave up 4 bases and J gave up 4 bases; unmatched junction bases: 7. The CDR3 nucleotides read TGTGCCAGCAGCTCCCGACAGGGTGCCGGAAACACCATATATTTT. It specifies CASSSRQGAGNTIYF. Filled out from reference TRBV11-2 and TRBJ1-3, the complete variable domain reads EAGVAQSPRYKIIEKRQSVAFWCNPISGHATLYWYQQILGQGPKLLIQFQNNGVVDDSQLPKDRFSAERLKGVDSTLKIQPAKLEDSAVYLCASSSRQGAGNTIYFGEGSWLTVV.

This clonotype showed up just a few times. The chain links TRBV6-5 to TRBJ1-1; D gene uncertain. CDR1 is MNHEY, CDR2 SVGAGI, per germline. This CDR3 contains 14 residues. Trimming cost V 0 bases and J 2 bases, with 7 bases left between them. The DNA of the CDR3 is TGTGCCAGCAGTTACTCAGCCCATAACACTGAAGCTTTCTTT. This encodes CASSYSAHNTEAFF.

The sample holds a few counts of this clonotype. This rearrangement joins TRBV5-4 to TRBJ1-1, with D unresolved. Trimming cost V 7 bases and J 4 bases, with 14 bases left between them. The germline V gene encodes CDR1 SGHNT and CDR2 YYREEE (reference sequence). The CDR3 covers 13 residues. The CDR3 region has the DNA TGTGCCAGCTCATCCGGTAAAGGCACTGAAGCTTTCTTT. It is translated as CASSSGKGTEAFF.

The chain uses TRBV12-3 or TRBV12-4 and TRBJ2-7; 7 bases are shared with TRBD2. This CDR3 is 14 amino acids long. The ends lost 6 bases at V and 1 base at J; junction bases unmatched: 6. The CDR3 region is CASRGFGRSYEQYF. CDR3 nucleotides: TGTGCCAGCAGGGGGTTCGGGAGGTCCTACGAGCAGTACTTC.

The chain uses TRBV10-3 and TRBJ2-2; D may be TRBD1 or TRBD2 (6 bases each). The CDR3 spans 13 residues. Germline V lookup: CDR1 ENHRY, CDR2 SYGVKD. Trimming cost V 11 bases and J 7 bases, with 17 bases left between them. Written as DNA, the CDR3 is TGTGCCCCAGGGGCGGAGGGAAGCGGGGAGCTGTTTTTT. Amino acids: CAPGAEGSGELFF.

The chain carries TRBV30 and TRBJ1-2; D call uncertain. The ends were cut back, 2 bases at V and 3 bases at J, with 10 bases in the middle. This CDR3 region has 13 residues. CDR1 and CDR2 (germline): GTSNPN, SVGIG (reference sequence). The CDR3, as DNA: TGTGCCTGGAGTAAAGGGAGTGACTATGGCTACACCTTC. This codes for CAWSKGSDYGYTF.

Ten or more counts support this clonotype. The chain joins TRBV19 to TRBJ1-2; TRBD1 agrees at 10 bases. V gave up 3 bases and J gave up 6 bases; unmatched junction bases: 7. The CDR3 loop spans 15 amino acids. CDR1 is LNHDA and CDR2 is SQIVND in the germline V gene (reference sequence). Here the CDR3 reads CASSMRTGGADGYTF. Written as DNA, the CDR3 is TGTGCCAGTAGTATGAGGACAGGGGGAGCTGATGGCTACACCTTC.

This clonotype was observed at least ten times. The chain combines TRBV20-1 with TRBJ1-2; no firm D call. Germline assignment: CDR1 DFQATT and CDR2 SNEGSKA (reference sequence). The V end was cut by 5 bases, the J end by 2 bases, with 12 bases between. The CDR3 length is 13 residues. In nucleotides, the CDR3 is TGCAGTGCTCCCTTCGCGGAAAACTATGGCTACACCTTC. Translated, it gives CSAPFAENYGYTF.

For the CDR3, the DNA is TGTGCCATCAGTGATGGCGGAGGCTCCTACACCTTC. It yields the protein CAISDGGGSYTF. V and J are TRBV10-3 and TRBJ1-2, with no clear D. Trimming took 3 bases from V and 10 from J, leaving 12 bases between them. Germline V CDR1 and CDR2: ENHRY, SYGVKD. The CDR3 is 12 residues long.

This clonotype was seen repeatedly, ten times or more. The gene calls are TRBV10-3 and TRBJ1-2; D unclear. This CDR3 is 13 amino acids long. The germline gives CDR1 ENHRY, CDR2 SYGVKD. V lost 8 bases and J 5 bases, leaving 15 bases between the germline ends. CDR3 nucleotide sequence: TGTGCCATCTTCCGGACCGATCATTATGGCTACACCTTC. Translating it yields CAIFRTDHYGYTF.

This clonotype was observed at least ten times. V gene TRBV29-1 combines with J gene TRBJ1-2; the D gene is possibly TRBD1 (5 bases). This CDR3 has 12 amino acids. Germline values: CDR1 SQVTM, CDR2 ANQGSEA. Trimming took 5 bases from V and 6 from J, leaving 13 bases between them. The CDR3 nucleotides are TGCAGCGTTAGGACGTCGGGGGATGGCTACACCTTC. Translation gives CSVRTSGDGYTF.

There are a few counts of this clonotype. The germline gene is not matched at one end of the junction; a read error may be the cause. This chain connects TRBV10-3 to TRBJ1-2, with 7 positions matching TRBD1. Germline loops: CDR1 ENHRY, CDR2 SYGVKD. The CDR3 totals 13 residues. The CDR3 here is CASSYRGQYGYTF. CDR3 in DNA: TGTGCCAGCAGTTACCGGGGACAGTATGGCTACACCTTC.

This chain's CDR3 is CASSYVGEGTEAFF. CDR3 DNA: TGTGCCAGCAGTTACGTAGGGGAGGGCACTGAAGCTTTCTTT. The genes are TRBV6-5 and TRBJ1-1, with D perhaps TRBD1 (5 bases). The V gene lost 2 bases and the J gene lost 4 bases, with 11 bases spanning the gap. CDR3 size: 14 residues. The germline V gene encodes CDR1 MNHEY and CDR2 SVGAGI.

This chain links TRBV7-2 with TRBJ2-6; possible D gene TRBD2, 7 bases. V was trimmed by 4 bases and J by 4 bases, leaving 20 bases between them. The CDR3 sequence is 18 residues long. The germline gives CDR1 SGHTA, CDR2 FQGNSA. The CDR3 coding sequence is TGTGCCAGCAGCTCGCGGGGGCGGGAGCTCGTCGGGGCCAACGTCCTGACTTTC. This sequence encodes CASSSRGRELVGANVLTF.

Ten or more counts support this clonotype. The chain combines TRBV29-1 with TRBJ2-7; tentatively, D is TRBD2 (6 bases). CDR1 and CDR2 from the germline V gene are SQVTM and ANQGSEA. V was pared by 6 bases and J by 7 bases, with 19 bases between. The CDR3 runs 13 residues. DNA of the CDR3: TGCAGCGTCCACCTCAGGAGGGCGGGTGAGCAGTACTTC. It encodes CSVHLRRAGEQYF.

This clonotype appeared a few times. V gene TRBV10-3 combines with J gene TRBJ1-5, with 8 bases identical to TRBD1. The germline V gene encodes CDR1 ENHRY and CDR2 SYGVKD. With 10 bases clipped from V and 2 bases from J, the junction kept 7 bases outside the gene matches. The CDR3 is 14 residues long. In DNA form, the CDR3 reads TGTGCCACAGGGACAGGTGCGGGCAATCAGCCCCAGCATTTT. This codes for CATGTGAGNQPQHF.

This chain connects TRBV18 to TRBJ2-7; D is unresolved. The V end was cut by 2 bases, the J end by 7 bases, with 9 bases between. The V gene's germline CDR1 is KGHSH and CDR2 LQKENI. The CDR3 contains 12 residues. The CDR3 region is CASSPSEGEQYF. The CDR3, as DNA: TGTGCCAGCTCACCAAGTGAAGGGGAGCAGTACTTC.

This chain connects TRBV5-1 to TRBJ2-7, with no clear D. In germline, CDR1 is SGHRS, CDR2 YFSETQ. V gave up 1 base and J gave up 0 bases, with 14 bases separating them. There are 16 residues in the CDR3. CDR3 sequence: CASSLYHNQFSYEQYF. The CDR3 DNA follows: TGCGCCAGCAGCTTGTACCACAACCAATTCTCCTACGAGCAGTACTTC. Full variable domain (remainder filled in from reference TRBV5-1 and TRBJ2-7): KAGVTQTPRYLIKTRGQQVTLSCSPISGHRSVSWYQQTPGQGLQFLFEYFSETQRNKGNFPGRFSGRQFSNSRSEMNVSTLELGDSALYLCASSLYHNQFSYEQYFGPGTRLTVT.

This clonotype was seen many times. CDR3 sequence: CASSLGQGANGYTF. CDR3 coding DNA: TGTGCCAGCAGCTTGGGACAGGGGGCGAATGGCTACACCTTC. The chain is built from TRBV5-4 and TRBJ1-2; 10 nucleotides line up with TRBD1. CDR3 length equals 14 residues. V trimming: 0 bases; J trimming: 6 bases; junction bases outside the gene matches: 2. CDR1 is SGHNT, CDR2 YYREEE, per germline (reference sequence).

This clonotype showed up many times. The V call is TRBV7-2, the J call TRBJ2-7; D unresolved. V lost 5 bases and J lost 6, with 8 bases in between. The germline gives CDR1 SGHTA, CDR2 FQGNSA. The CDR3 runs 11 residues. Here the CDR3 reads CASSQGREQYF. In nucleotides, the CDR3 is TGTGCCAGCAGCCAAGGACGCGAGCAGTACTTC.

This clonotype was recorded at least ten times. The chain employs TRBV20-1 and TRBJ1-2, with TRBD1 as a possible D gene (6 bases). The CDR3 runs to 14 residues. CDR1 DFQATT and CDR2 SNEGSKA come from the germline V gene (reference sequence). V was clipped by 5 bases and J by 4 bases, with 17 bases between them. The CDR3 region has the DNA TGCAGTGCTGTTAACAGGGACAATACCTATGGCTACACCTTC. This sequence encodes CSAVNRDNTYGYTF.

This clonotype was seen many times. The chain carries TRBV29-1 and TRBJ1-1; no definite D call. Trimming pared 5 bases from V and 1 base from J, leaving 8 bases between. CDR1 and CDR2 (germline): SQVTM, ANQGSEA. The CDR3 extends over 12 amino acids. CDR3 DNA: TGCAGCGTTTTTGGCCAGAACACTGAAGCTTTCTTT. Its protein product is CSVFGQNTEAFF.